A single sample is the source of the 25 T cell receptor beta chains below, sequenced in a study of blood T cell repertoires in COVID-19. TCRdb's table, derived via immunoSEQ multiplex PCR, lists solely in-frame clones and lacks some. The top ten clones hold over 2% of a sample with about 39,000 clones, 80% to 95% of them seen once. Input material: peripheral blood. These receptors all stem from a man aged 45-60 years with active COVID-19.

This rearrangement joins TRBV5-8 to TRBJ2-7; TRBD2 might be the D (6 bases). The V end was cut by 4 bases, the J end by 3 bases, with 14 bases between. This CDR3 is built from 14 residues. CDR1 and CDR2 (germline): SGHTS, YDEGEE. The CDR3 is CASSRRGLNYEQYF. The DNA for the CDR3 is TGTGCCAGCAGCCGCCGGGGACTGAACTACGAGCAGTACTTC.

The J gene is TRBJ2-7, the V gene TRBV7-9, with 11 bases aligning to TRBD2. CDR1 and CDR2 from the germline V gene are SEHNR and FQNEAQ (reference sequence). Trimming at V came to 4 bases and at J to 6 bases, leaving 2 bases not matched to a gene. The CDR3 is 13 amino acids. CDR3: CASSSTSGAEQYF. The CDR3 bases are TGTGCCAGCAGCTCGACTAGCGGGGCCGAGCAGTACTTC. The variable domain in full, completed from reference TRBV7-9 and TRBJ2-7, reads DTGVSQNPRHKITKRGQNVTFRCDPISEHNRLYWYRQTLGQGPEFLTYFQNEAQLEKSRLLSDRFSAERPKGSFSTLEIQRTEQGDSAMYLCASSSTSGAEQYFGPGTRLTVT.

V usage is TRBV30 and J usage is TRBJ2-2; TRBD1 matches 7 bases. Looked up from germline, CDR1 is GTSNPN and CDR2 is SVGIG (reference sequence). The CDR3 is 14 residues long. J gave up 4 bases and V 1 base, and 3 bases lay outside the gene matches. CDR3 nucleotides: TGTGCCTGGAGTGGGGACAGCAGCACCGGGGAGCTGTTTTTT. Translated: CAWSGDSSTGELFF.

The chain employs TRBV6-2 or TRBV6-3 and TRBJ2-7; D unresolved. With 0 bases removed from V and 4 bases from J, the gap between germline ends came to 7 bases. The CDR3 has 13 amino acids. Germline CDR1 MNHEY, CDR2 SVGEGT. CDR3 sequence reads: CASSYSNEYEQYF. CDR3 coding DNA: TGTGCCAGCAGTTACTCGAACGAGTACGAGCAGTACTTC.

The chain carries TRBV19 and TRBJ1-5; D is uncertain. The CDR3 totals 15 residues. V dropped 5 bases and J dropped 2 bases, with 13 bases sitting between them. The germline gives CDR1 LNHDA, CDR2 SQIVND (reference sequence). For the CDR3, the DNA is TGTGCCAGTAGTTCCCAATGGGGAGGCAATCAGCCCCAGCATTTT. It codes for CASSSQWGGNQPQHF.

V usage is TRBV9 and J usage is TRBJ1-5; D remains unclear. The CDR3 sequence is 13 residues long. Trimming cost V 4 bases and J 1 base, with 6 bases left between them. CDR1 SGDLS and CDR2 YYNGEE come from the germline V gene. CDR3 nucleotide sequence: TGTGCCAGCAGCTCCTACAGCAATCAGCCCCAGCATTTT. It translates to CASSSYSNQPQHF.

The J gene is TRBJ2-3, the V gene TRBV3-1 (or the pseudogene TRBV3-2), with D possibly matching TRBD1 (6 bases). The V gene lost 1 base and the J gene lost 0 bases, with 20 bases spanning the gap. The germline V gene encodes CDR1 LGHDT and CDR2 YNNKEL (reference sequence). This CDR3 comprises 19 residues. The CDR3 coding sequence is TGTGCCAGCAGCCAAGGGTACTTACGGACAGTTTATAGCACAGATACGCAGTATTTT. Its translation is CASSQGYLRTVYSTDTQYF.

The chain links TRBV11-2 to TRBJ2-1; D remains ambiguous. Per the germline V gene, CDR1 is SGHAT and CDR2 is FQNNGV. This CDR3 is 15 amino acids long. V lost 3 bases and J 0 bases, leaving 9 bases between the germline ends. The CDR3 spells CASSFGSSSYNEQFF. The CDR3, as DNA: TGTGCCAGCAGCTTTGGGTCTAGCTCCTACAATGAGCAGTTCTTC.

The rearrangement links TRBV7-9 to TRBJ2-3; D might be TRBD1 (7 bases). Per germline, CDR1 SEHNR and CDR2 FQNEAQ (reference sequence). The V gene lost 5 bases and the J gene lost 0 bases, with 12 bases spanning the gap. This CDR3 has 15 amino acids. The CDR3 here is CASSQGGGSTDTQYF. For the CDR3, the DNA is TGTGCCAGCAGCCAGGGGGGCGGGAGCACAGATACGCAGTATTTT.

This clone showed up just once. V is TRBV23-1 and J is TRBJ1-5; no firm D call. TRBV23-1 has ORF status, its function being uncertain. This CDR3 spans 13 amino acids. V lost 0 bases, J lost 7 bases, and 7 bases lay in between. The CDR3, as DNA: TGCGCCAGCAGTCAATCAAAGCGACAGCCCCAGCATTTT. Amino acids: CASSQSKRQPQHF.

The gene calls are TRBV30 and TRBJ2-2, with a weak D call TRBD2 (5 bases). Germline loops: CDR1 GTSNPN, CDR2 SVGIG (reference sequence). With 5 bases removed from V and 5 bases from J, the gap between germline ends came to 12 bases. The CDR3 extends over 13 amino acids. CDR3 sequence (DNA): TGTGCCTGGGGCGCCGGCGGGACCGGGGAGCTGTTTTTT. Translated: CAWGAGGTGELFF.

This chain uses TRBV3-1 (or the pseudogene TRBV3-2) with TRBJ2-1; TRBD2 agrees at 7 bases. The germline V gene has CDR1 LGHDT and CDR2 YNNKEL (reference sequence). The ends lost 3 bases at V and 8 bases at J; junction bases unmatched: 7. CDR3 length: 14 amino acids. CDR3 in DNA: TGTGCCAGCAGCCAGTCCGGGACTATGGATGAGCAGTTCTTC. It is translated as CASSQSGTMDEQFF.

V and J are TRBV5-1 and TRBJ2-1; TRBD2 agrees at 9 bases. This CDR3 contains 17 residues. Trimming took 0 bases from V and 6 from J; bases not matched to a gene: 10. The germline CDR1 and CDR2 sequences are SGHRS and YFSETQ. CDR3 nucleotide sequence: TGCGCCAGCAGCTTGGTGCCTAGCGGGATAAGATCCAATGAGCAGTTCTTC. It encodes CASSLVPSGIRSNEQFF.

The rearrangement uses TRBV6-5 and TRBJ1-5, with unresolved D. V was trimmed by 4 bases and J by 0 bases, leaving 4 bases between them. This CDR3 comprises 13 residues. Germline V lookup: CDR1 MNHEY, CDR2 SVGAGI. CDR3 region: CASSSNSNQPQHF. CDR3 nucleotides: TGTGCCAGCAGTTCTAATAGCAATCAGCCCCAGCATTTT.

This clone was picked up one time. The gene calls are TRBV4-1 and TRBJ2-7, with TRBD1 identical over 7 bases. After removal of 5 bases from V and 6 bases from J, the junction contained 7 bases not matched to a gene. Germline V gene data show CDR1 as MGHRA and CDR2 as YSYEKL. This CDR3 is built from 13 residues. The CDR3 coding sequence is TGCGCCAGCAGCTCTACAGGGGAAGGCGAGCAGTACTTC. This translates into CASSSTGEGEQYF.

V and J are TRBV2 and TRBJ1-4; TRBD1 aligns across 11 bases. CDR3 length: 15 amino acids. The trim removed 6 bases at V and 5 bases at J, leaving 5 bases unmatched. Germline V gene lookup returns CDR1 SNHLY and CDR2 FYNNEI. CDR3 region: CASRGTGGRNEKLFF. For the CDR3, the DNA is TGTGCCAGCAGGGGGACAGGGGGACGAAATGAAAAACTGTTTTTT.

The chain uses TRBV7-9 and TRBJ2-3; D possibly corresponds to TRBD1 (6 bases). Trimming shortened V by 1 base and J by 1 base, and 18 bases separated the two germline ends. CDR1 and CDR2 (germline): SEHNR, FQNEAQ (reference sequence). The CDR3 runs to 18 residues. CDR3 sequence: CASSLGHTGHKGTDTQYF. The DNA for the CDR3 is TGTGCCAGCAGCTTAGGCCATACAGGGCATAAGGGCACAGATACGCAGTATTTT.

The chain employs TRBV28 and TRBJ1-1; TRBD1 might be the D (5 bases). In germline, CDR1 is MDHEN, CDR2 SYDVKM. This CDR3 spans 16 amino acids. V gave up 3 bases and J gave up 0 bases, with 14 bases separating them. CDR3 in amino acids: CASSFLDRPMNTEAFF. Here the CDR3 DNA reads TGTGCCAGCAGTTTCCTCGACAGACCAATGAACACTGAAGCTTTCTTT.

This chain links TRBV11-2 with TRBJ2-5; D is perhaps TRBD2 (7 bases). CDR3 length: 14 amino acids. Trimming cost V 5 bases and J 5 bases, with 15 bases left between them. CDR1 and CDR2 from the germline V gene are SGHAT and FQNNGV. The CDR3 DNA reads TGTGCCAGCAGCGCGAGGGGGGGTCTGGAGACCCAGTACTTC. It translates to CASSARGGLETQYF. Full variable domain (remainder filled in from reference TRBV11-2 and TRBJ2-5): EAGVAQSPRYKIIEKRQSVAFWCNPISGHATLYWYQQILGQGPKLLIQFQNNGVVDDSQLPKDRFSAERLKGVDSTLKIQPAKLEDSAVYLCASSARGGLETQYFGPGTRLLVL.

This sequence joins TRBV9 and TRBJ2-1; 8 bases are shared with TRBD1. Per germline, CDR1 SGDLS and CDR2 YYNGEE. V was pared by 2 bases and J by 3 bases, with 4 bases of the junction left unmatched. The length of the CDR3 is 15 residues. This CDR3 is CASSVDRGDYNEQFF. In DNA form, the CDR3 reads TGTGCCAGCAGCGTCGACAGGGGCGACTACAATGAGCAGTTCTTC.

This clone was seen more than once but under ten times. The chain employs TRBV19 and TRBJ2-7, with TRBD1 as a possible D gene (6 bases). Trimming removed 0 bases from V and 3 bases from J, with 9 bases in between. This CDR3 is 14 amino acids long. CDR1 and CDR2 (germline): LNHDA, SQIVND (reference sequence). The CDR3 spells CASSIDLGGYEQYF. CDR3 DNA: TGTGCCAGTAGTATAGATTTAGGGGGCTACGAGCAGTACTTC.

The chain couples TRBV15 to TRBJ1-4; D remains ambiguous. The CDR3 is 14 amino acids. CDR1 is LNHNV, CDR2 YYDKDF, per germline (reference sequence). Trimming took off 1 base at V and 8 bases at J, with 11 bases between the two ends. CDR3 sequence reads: CATSRARAGEKLFF. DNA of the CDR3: TGTGCCACCAGCAGAGCAAGGGCGGGAGAAAAACTGTTTTTT.

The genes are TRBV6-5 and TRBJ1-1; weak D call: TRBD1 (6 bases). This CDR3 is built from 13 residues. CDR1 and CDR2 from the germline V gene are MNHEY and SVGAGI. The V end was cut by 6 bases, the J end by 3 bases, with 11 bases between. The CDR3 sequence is CASRLQGHTEAFF. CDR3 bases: TGTGCCAGCAGACTCCAGGGGCACACTGAAGCTTTCTTT.

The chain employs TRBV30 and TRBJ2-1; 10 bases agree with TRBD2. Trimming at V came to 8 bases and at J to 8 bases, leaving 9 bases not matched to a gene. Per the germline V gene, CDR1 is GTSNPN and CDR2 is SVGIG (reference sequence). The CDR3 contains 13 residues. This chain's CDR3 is CALGLAGDDEQFF. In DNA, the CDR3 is TGTGCCCTTGGGCTAGCGGGAGACGATGAGCAGTTCTTC.

The CDR3 is CASSKRVLGGTEAFF. CDR3 sequence (DNA): TGTGCCAGCAGTAAGAGAGTCCTGGGGGGCACTGAAGCTTTCTTT. The chain is built from TRBV6-5 and TRBJ1-1, with D possibly TRBD1 on 5 matching bases. The CDR3 has 15 amino acids. V was shortened by 5 bases and J by 4 bases, with 17 bases between the two germline ends. Germline loops: CDR1 MNHEY, CDR2 SVGAGI.